Below, 21 T cell receptor beta chains from the same sample are listed, as sequenced in a study of blood T cell repertoires in COVID-19. The table came from immunoSEQ multiplex PCR; TCRdb's copy has only in-frame clones and leaves some out. There are about 200,000 clones in the sample; approximately 90% occur only once, and 2.2% lies in the top ten. Input material: peripheral blood. The receptors originated from a man between 25 and 39 years old who had recovered from COVID-19.

The chain joins TRBV6-4 to TRBJ1-1; TRBD1 agrees at 8 bases. Per germline, CDR1 MRHNA and CDR2 SNTAGT. The V gene end was trimmed by 5 bases and the J gene end by 1 base; junction bases not matched to a gene: 3. This CDR3 is 14 amino acids long. CDR3 protein: CASSPGQANTEAFF. The CDR3 DNA is TGTGCCAGCAGTCCGGGACAGGCGAACACTGAAGCTTTCTTT.

The rearrangement uses TRBV6-5 and TRBJ2-7, with TRBD1 as a possible D gene (6 bases). The CDR3 runs 16 residues. Trimming removed 0 bases from V and 3 bases from J, with 15 bases in between. CDR1 and CDR2 from the germline V gene are MNHEY and SVGAGI. CDR3 in DNA: TGTGCCAGCAGTTACTCGATGACAGGTGGGGACTACGAGCAGTACTTC. It translates to CASSYSMTGGDYEQYF.

The chain links TRBV3-1 (or the pseudogene TRBV3-2) to TRBJ1-2; TRBD1 aligns across 7 bases. Trimming cost V 0 bases and J 2 bases; bases outside gene matches: 9. CDR1 LGHDT and CDR2 YNNKEL come from the germline V gene (reference sequence). The CDR3 length is 17 residues. In nucleotides, the CDR3 is TGTGCCAGCAGCCAAGAATCAGGGGGTAGGGACAACTATGGCTACACCTTC. It is translated as CASSQESGGRDNYGYTF.

This clone has a single count. The gene calls are TRBV5-1 and TRBJ2-5, with a possible D match to TRBD2 (5 bases). This CDR3 has 15 amino acids. Germline V lookup: CDR1 SGHRS, CDR2 YFSETQ. Trimming pared 0 bases from V and 2 bases from J, leaving 11 bases between. In nucleotides, the CDR3 is TGCGCCAGCAGCTTGGCCCCTAGCCTGCAAGAGACCCAGTACTTC. As protein: CASSLAPSLQETQYF.

The chain carries TRBV7-9 and TRBJ2-5; tentatively, D is TRBD2 (6 bases). The CDR3 totals 15 residues. V lost 3 bases, J lost 5 bases, and 16 bases lay in between. Looked up from germline, CDR1 is SEHNR and CDR2 is FQNEAQ (reference sequence). CDR3 in amino acids: CASSFRGVTGETQYF. CDR3 in DNA: TGTGCCAGCAGCTTCCGCGGGGTTACGGGGGAGACCCAGTACTTC.

V gene TRBV7-6 combines with J gene TRBJ1-5; 10 positions agree with TRBD1. This CDR3 comprises 16 residues. Trimming took 4 bases from V and 0 from J; bases not matched to a gene: 3. CDR1 SGHVS and CDR2 FNYEAQ come from the germline V gene. The CDR3 DNA sequence: TGTGCCAGCAGCTCTAGGACAGGGGGTAGCAATCAGCCCCAGCATTTT. It encodes CASSSRTGGSNQPQHF.

This sequence joins TRBV18 and TRBJ2-7; D might be TRBD1 (6 bases). The CDR3 is 15 amino acids. With 3 bases removed from V and 0 bases from J, the gap between germline ends came to 12 bases. The germline V gene has CDR1 KGHSH and CDR2 LQKENI. The CDR3 nucleotides are TGTGCCAGCTCACCCCGACAGGAAAGCTCCTACGAGCAGTACTTC. Its translation is CASSPRQESSYEQYF.

The chain combines TRBV3-1 (or the pseudogene TRBV3-2) with TRBJ2-5, with a weak D call TRBD2 (5 bases). V lost 4 bases to trimming and J lost 5 bases, with 17 bases between them. CDR3 size: 15 residues. Germline CDR1 and CDR2: LGHDT and YNNKEL (reference sequence). The CDR3, as DNA: TGTGCCAGCAGCCCTCCGGGTAGCGCCAGGGAGACCCAGTACTTC. Protein product: CASSPPGSARETQYF.

The chain links TRBV14 to TRBJ1-1; D is perhaps TRBD1 (6 bases). The length of the CDR3 is 13 residues. The germline CDR1 and CDR2 sequences are SGHDN and FVKESK. V gave up 0 bases and J gave up 8 bases, with 10 bases separating them. CDR3 loop: CASSQDQGTEAFF. For the CDR3, the DNA is TGTGCCAGCAGCCAAGATCAGGGGACAGAAGCTTTCTTT. The entire variable domain, with the rest obtained from reference TRBV14 and TRBJ1-1, is as follows: EAGVTQFPSHSVIEKGQTVTLRCDPISGHDNLYWYRRVMGKEIKFLLHFVKESKQDESGMPNNRFLAERTGGTYSTLKVQPAELEDSGVYFCASSQDQGTEAFFGQGTRLTVV.

The rearrangement links TRBV6-2 or TRBV6-3 to TRBJ2-5; D might be TRBD1 (5 bases). Deletions cut 0 bases from V and 2 bases from J, with 25 bases between. The germline V gene encodes CDR1 MNHEY and CDR2 SVGEGT. The CDR3 consists of 20 residues. The chain's CDR3 is CASSYSWDGRAGTQQETQYF. The DNA for the CDR3 is TGTGCCAGCAGTTACTCGTGGGATGGCAGGGCTGGTACCCAGCAAGAGACCCAGTACTTC.

The gene calls are TRBV4-2 and TRBJ2-3, with 14 bases that match TRBD2. This CDR3 is built from 15 residues. V lost 5 bases and J lost 3; bases outside the gene matches: 1. Germline V lookup: CDR1 LGHNA, CDR2 YNFKEQ. CDR3 nucleotide sequence: TGTGCCAGCAGCGGGACTAGCGGGGGAACAGATACGCAGTATTTT. This gives the protein CASSGTSGGTDTQYF.

This clone was found once. The chain employs TRBV1 and TRBJ1-1; the table names TRBD1, a call not compared with the DNA. TRBV1 is classified as a pseudogene. The CDR3 totals 14 residues. This chain's CDR3 is CTSSQELGPTEAFF. Here the CDR3 DNA reads TGCACCAGCAGCCAAGAATTGGGGCCCACTGAAGCTTTCTTT.

The chain joins TRBV28 to TRBJ2-3; unclear D gene. This CDR3 comprises 15 residues. In germline, CDR1 is MDHEN, CDR2 SYDVKM. Between the trimmed V and J ends, which lost 4 bases and 3 bases, there was a span of 14 bases. This CDR3 reads CASSYYTGRTDTQYF. CDR3 in DNA: TGTGCCAGCAGTTACTACACGGGTCGAACAGATACGCAGTATTTT.

The chain couples TRBV11-3 to TRBJ2-7; 9 bases line up with TRBD1. V lost 5 bases, J lost 6 bases, and 11 bases stayed unmatched. The germline CDR1 and CDR2 sequences are SGHNT and YENEEA. The CDR3 has 15 residues. As DNA, the CDR3 is TGTGCCAGCAGCCCCCAACAGGGGGCGATCTCCGAGCAGTACTTC. Its translation: CASSPQQGAISEQYF.

The J gene is TRBJ1-1, the V gene TRBV6-4; tentative D call: TRBD1 (5 bases). The CDR3 is 13 residues long. The V end was cut by 5 bases, the J end by 5 bases, with 12 bases between. CDR1 MRHNA and CDR2 SNTAGT come from the germline V gene. The CDR3 nucleotides read TGTGCCAGCAGTTCCCAGGGTTCGACTGAAGCTTTCTTT. Translating gives CASSSQGSTEAFF.

The V and J genes are TRBV13 and TRBJ1-3; the D gene is possibly TRBD1 (5 bases). Trimming took off 2 bases at V and 4 bases at J, with 12 bases between the two ends. This CDR3 has 15 amino acids. Germline CDR1 PRHDT, CDR2 FYEKMQ (reference sequence). The CDR3 sequence is CASSLKGVIGNTIYF. CDR3 nucleotide sequence: TGTGCCAGCAGCTTAAAAGGGGTCATCGGAAACACCATATATTTT.

The chain couples TRBV9 to TRBJ2-5; a weak D match, TRBD1 (6 bases). CDR1 is SGDLS, CDR2 YYNGEE, per germline. CDR3 size: 14 residues. Trimming stripped 0 bases from V and 5 bases from J, with 11 bases between. CDR3 region: CASSVATGLETQYF. The CDR3, as DNA: TGTGCCAGCAGCGTAGCCACAGGGCTGGAGACCCAGTACTTC. Using reference TRBV9 and TRBJ2-5 for the parts outside the CDR3, the full variable domain is DSGVTQTPKHLITATGQRVTLRCSPRSGDLSVYWYQQSLDQGLQFLIQYYNGEERAKGNILERFSAQQFPDLHSELNLSSLELGDSALYFCASSVATGLETQYFGPGTRLLVL.

This clone was detected many times. This chain connects TRBV4-1 to TRBJ2-7, with a possible D match to TRBD1 (6 bases). Per germline, CDR1 MGHRA and CDR2 YSYEKL. V dropped 4 bases and J dropped 6 bases, with 13 bases sitting between them. This CDR3 comprises 13 residues. The CDR3, as DNA: TGCGCCAGCAGCCGAGGGGGAGCACTCGAGCAGTACTTC. Protein sequence: CASSRGGALEQYF.

The chain links TRBV2 to TRBJ1-1; no definite D call. Germline values: CDR1 SNHLY, CDR2 FYNNEI. CDR3 length equals 12 residues. The germline V and J ends were trimmed by 8 bases and 1 base, with 8 bases remaining between them. CDR3: CASQMANTEAFF. CDR3 DNA: TGTGCCAGCCAAATGGCGAACACTGAAGCTTTCTTT.

The rearrangement uses TRBV10-1 and TRBJ2-3; 11 nucleotides match TRBD1. The V segment lost 0 bases and the J segment 10 bases; nucleotides outside the gene matches: 15. This CDR3 contains 18 residues. Germline V gene sequence: CDR1 WNHNN, CDR2 SYGVQD (reference sequence). For the CDR3, the DNA is TGCGCCAGCAGTGAGTCGGCGACCGGGACAGGGGGTCGCTGGGCGCAGTATTTT. Translation gives CASSESATGTGGRWAQYF.

The chain has TRBV30 and TRBJ2-3; 7 positions agree with TRBD1. Unmatched junction bases numbered 6, after V lost 5 bases and J lost 1 base. In germline, CDR1 is GTSNPN, CDR2 SVGIG (reference sequence). CDR3 length: 14 residues. The CDR3, as DNA: TGTGCCTGGGACAGGGAGAGGGGCACAGATACGCAGTATTTT. Translation: CAWDRERGTDTQYF.